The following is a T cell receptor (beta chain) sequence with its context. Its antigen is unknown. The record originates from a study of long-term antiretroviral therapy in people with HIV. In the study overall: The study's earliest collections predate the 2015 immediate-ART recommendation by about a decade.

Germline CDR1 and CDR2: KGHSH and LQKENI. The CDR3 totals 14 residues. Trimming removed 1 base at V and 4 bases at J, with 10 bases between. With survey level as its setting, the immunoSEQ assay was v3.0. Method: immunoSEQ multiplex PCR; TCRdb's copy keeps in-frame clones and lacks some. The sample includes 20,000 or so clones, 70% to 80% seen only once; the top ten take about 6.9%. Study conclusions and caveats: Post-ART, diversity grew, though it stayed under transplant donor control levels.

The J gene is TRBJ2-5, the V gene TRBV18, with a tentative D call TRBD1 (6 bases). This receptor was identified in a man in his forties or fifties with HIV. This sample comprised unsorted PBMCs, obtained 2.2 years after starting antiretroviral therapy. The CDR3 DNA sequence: TGTGCCAGCTCACCACTGGGGGCAGCAGAGACCCAGTACTTC. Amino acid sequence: CASSPLGAAETQYF.